The entry that follows covers one T cell receptor beta chain sequence. In germline, CDR1 is SGHAT, CDR2 FQNNGV. The CDR3 contains 13 residues. J gave up 4 bases and V 3 bases, and 2 bases lay outside the gene matches. These data are taken from a study of T cell changes during pregnancy in multiple sclerosis. Assay: immunoSEQ multiplex PCR; the TCRdb copy retains only in-frame clones and omits some. The sample shows tens of thousands of clones, 91% of them seen only once. The sequenced sample was peripheral blood, obtained in the first trimester of pregnancy. This receptor was taken from a female donor with multiple sclerosis, enrolled in a pregnancy study. This sequence joins TRBV11-2 and TRBJ2-7; 8 bases are a match to TRBD1. The CDR3 sequence is CASSFGQGYEQYF. DNA of the CDR3: TGTGCCAGCAGCTTCGGACAGGGTTACGAGCAGTACTTC.